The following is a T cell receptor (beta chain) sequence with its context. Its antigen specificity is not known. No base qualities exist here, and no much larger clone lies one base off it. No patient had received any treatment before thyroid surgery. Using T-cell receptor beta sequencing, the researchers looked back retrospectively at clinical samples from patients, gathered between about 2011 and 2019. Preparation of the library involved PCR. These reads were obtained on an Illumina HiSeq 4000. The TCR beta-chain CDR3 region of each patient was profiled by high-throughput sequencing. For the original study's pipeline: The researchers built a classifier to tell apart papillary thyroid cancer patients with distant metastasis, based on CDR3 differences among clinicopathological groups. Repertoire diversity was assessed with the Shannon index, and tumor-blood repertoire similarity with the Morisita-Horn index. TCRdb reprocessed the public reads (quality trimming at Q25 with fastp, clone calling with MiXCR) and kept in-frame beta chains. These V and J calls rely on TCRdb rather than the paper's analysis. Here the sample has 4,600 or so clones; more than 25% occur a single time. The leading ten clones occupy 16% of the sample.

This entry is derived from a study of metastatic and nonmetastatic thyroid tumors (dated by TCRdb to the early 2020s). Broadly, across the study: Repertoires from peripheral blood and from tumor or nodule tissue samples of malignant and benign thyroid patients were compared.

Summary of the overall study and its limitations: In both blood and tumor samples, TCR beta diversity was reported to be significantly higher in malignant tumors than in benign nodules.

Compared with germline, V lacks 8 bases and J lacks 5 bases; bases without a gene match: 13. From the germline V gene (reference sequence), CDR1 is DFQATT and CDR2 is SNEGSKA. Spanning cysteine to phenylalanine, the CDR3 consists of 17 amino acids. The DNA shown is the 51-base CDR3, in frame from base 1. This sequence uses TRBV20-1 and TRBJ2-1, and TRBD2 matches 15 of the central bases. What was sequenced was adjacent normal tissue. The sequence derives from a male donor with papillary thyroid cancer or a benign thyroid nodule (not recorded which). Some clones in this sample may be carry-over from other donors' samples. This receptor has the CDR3 CSSLPGTSGGLNNEQFF. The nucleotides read TGCAGTTCGTTACCCGGGACTAGCGGGGGGTTGAACAATGAGCAGTTCTTC.